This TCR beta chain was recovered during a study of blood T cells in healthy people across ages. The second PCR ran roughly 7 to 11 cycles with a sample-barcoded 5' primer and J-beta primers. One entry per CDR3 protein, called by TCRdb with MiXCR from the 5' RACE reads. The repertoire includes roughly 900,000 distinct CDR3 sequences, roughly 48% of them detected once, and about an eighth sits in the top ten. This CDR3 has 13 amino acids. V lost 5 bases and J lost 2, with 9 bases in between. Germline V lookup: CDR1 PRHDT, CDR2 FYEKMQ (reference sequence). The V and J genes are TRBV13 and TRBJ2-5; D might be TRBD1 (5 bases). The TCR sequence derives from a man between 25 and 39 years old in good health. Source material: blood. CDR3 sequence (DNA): TGTGCCAGCAGCACCCGACAGCAAGAGACCCAGTACTTC. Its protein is CASSTRQQETQYF.